This TCR beta chain was recorded in a study of cytomegalovirus exposure and HLA in healthy donors (dated by TCRdb to about 2017). Looking at the study overall: In an earlier analysis of several hundred of the donors, around 290 Gb of sequence data and 90 million to 120 million unique TCR beta sequences from 180 million or so T cells were reported. In addition to the first cohort of 666 subjects, a separate validation cohort of approximately 120 different subjects was used. Around 300 gigabases of sequencing data and 70 million to 85 million unique TCR sequences were included in an early release covering 550 to 650 HLA-typed donors. The study was designed to test whether signatures of past pathogen exposure could be identified by cataloging public T cell receptors. Both class I and class II loci were covered by HLA typing, at four-digit resolution. Rather than using new phenotypic data, the later analysis identified candidate immune exposures from TCR beta sequences and from how often those sequences occurred across donors. Donor age, sex, ethnicity and CMV serostatus were compiled together with the repertoire data. The number of typed donors differed by locus: roughly 629-630 for A, B, C, DRB1 and DQB1; 522 for DQA1; 606 for DPA1; and around 470 for DPB1. In a later analysis, previously published TCR beta repertoires from roughly 710 donors were re-analyzed and high-resolution HLA genotyping was added so that TCR occurrence patterns could be studied. An earlier analysis of some 500 of the donors used high-throughput TCR beta sequencing to judge whether each TCR beta V gene segment behaved as functional or pseudogenic. The genetic ancestry cluster associated with self-reported Caucasian donors included around 76% of the 300 to 450 genotyped donors. To predict cytomegalovirus infection status, the study combined high-throughput TCR immunosequencing, statistical association of individual TCRs with disease status, and machine learning. Every repertoire in the discovery cohort had been generated on one and the same sequencing platform. Using immunosequencing, the study profiled T cell repertoires from approximately 700 subjects and related those repertoires to cytomegalovirus serostatus. Genome-wide SNP genotypes for about 65% of the roughly 670 donors were used in a later genetic analysis, which treated that subset as a discovery cohort. Roughly five DR-DQ haplotypes were handled as single units for association and clustering, since linkage in the cohort was strong. Across under 500 genotyped donors of the cohort, an average of about 240,000 unique TCR beta nucleotide sequences per donor were sequenced, and around 19% of those sequences were non-productive.

CDR3 length: 15 amino acids, cysteine to phenylalanine. Of the read, only the CDR3 DNA is kept; its 45 bases are in frame from base 1. Trimming removed 5 bases from V and 2 bases from J; the gene matches leave 1 base unexplained. CDR1 and CDR2 were assigned from the germline V gene as KGHSH and LQKENI. To note about this clone: Its antigen is currently not known. Base qualities are not at hand, and no much larger clone is one base apart.

The library came from the immunoSEQ multiplex PCR assay. For the multiplex PCR, a mixture combining 60 forward primers for TCR Vbeta segments and 13 reverse primers for TCR Jbeta segments was used. A multiplex PCR assay on genomic DNA amplified the CDR3 region of rearranged TCR beta genes. On the Illumina HiSeq System, the amplified TCR beta libraries were sequenced as 87-base-pair reads. The source study handled its data this way. A later analysis tallied approximately 87 million unique TCR beta chains across the 640 or so repertoires, and approximately 9.9 million of those chains were shared by two or more donors. To remove PCR and sequencing errors, raw reads were error-corrected and collapsed into unique sequences using a nearest-neighbor algorithm that merged closely related sequences. CDR3 sequences were aligned to IMGT reference sequences to assign V, D and J gene segments. For a sequence to be retained, at least a six-nucleotide match to both a V gene segment and a J gene segment was required. A rearrangement was called productive if the CDR3 had no stop codons and remained in frame with V and J, and every other rearrangement was called non-productive. Following IMGT convention, CDR3 was defined as the stretch from the second conserved V-encoded cysteine up to the conserved J-encoded phenylalanine. In an earlier analysis of around 600 of the donors, sequences lacking an unambiguous match to a single V gene segment were excluded. An earlier analysis of 587 of the donors called V segments functional above 56.7% productive rearrangements and segregating when the between-donor standard deviation exceeded 5%. A statistical classification framework was developed to diagnose cytomegalovirus status using the catalog of TCR beta chain sequences. In a later analysis, V and J genes were assigned by comparing TCR nucleotide sequences against IMGT/GENE-DB human TR gene sequences. In a later analysis, CDR3 sequences and most-parsimonious VDJ recombination scenarios were assigned using the TCRdist pipeline. In a later analysis, every TCR beta chain was defined by the combination of its CDR3 amino acid sequence and its V-gene family, and reads without a unique V-gene family were dropped. In a later analysis, a few hundred highly shared, low-generation-probability nucleotide sequences were removed to address suspected cross-contamination and a sequencing artifact. A later analysis calculated a clonal expansion index for each public chain from normalized within-repertoire ranks of inferred template counts. In a later analysis, generation probabilities were computed with a VDJ recombination model fitted to out-of-frame rearrangements, and the resulting probabilities were checked against IGoR. In a later analysis, hypergeometric tests were used to score TCR-TCR, TCR-HLA and TCR-CMV co-occurrence, with a repertoire-size bias correction applied to TCR pairs. To estimate false discovery rates, a later analysis permuted the HLA or CMV assignments 20 times. In a later analysis, co-occurring TCRs were grouped with DBSCAN, and TCRdist sequence similarity was added when clustering was performed within HLA-allele-positive subsets. Repertoires with fewer than 30,000 or more than 120,000 public chains were left out of co-occurrence clustering, as were about five repertoires with anomalous nucleotide sharing. TCRdb took over this immuneACCESS table, retaining in-frame rearrangements with V and J assigned. Such tables are incomplete; in checked studies, under half of the missing clones stem from an unresolved V gene, and the remainder is unexplained. V and J calls and clone size are given by that table; D and trimming were obtained from the DNA. The sample has approximately 130,000 clones on record, 70% to 75% of them singletons. 3.1% of the sample is taken by the ten largest.

The cohort was made up of about 670 healthy bone marrow donors. Cohort members were all nominally healthy when sampled, although unrecorded immune exposures were likely present. The donor was CMV seronegative and belonged to the group of under 400 seronegative cohort members. A peripheral blood sample was collected from each donor, and TCR beta sequencing was performed on peripheral blood mononuclear cells. Genomic DNA extraction from the blood cell samples was performed with the Qiagen DNeasy Blood Extraction Kit. Points the paper makes about the study in general: A later analysis found that most CMV-associated TCR beta chains appeared HLA-restricted, with HLA associations seemingly driven largely by CMV exposure. A later analysis found that TCR association rates varied across HLA loci, with DRB1 alleles showing the most associated TCRs and HLA-C alleles the fewest. The cohort was sequenced for TCR beta chains only, and without alpha or paired-chain data the features that could be detected were limited. For the cohort, immune exposure information was limited to CMV serostatus. Sequencing depth was assumed to be roughly uniform across donors in the presence/absence analyses, though that assumption may not hold. Correlated functional status among segregating V segments might reflect linkage disequilibrium, but an unknown experimental factor could not be ruled out. Cytomegalovirus status was reported to be diagnosed by the classifier with high specificity and sensitivity in both the original and validation cohorts. Because some donors lacked HLA typing at each locus, the association tests relied only on the typed subset. The earlier analysis of 587 of the donors excluded approximately 15 rarely observed V segments, including chromosome 9 orphons, because counts were too low. In a later analysis, HLA-associated TCR beta chains were found to be more clonally expanded and to have lower generation probabilities than equally common non-associated chains. At a false discovery rate of 0.05, a later analysis linked 16,951 TCR beta sequences to specific HLA alleles. A few of the identified cytomegalovirus-associated TCR beta chains were confirmed in vitro to be specific for cytomegalovirus antigens. Most TCR sequences were observed very rarely across donors, whereas some public TCRs were present in many individuals. The authors suggested that the approach could potentially be generalized to other disease states and immunological phenotypes. Several of the top co-occurrence clusters appeared to be linked to parvovirus B19, influenza, CMV and Epstein-Barr virus, according to a later analysis. An earlier analysis of approximately 570 of the donors showed that most TCR beta V segments appeared in productive rearrangements either about 87% or about 30% of the time, which broadly matched IMGT annotations. Assigning TCR associations to individual alleles was difficult when HLA alleles, especially DR and DQ, strongly co-occurred. The sequencing pipeline was judged likely to have produced a cluster of highly shared sequence variants as a technical artifact. Some IMGT-functional V segments, including TRBV6-2 and TRBV6-3, could not be distinguished by the 87-base-pair reads and were therefore excluded. Compared with the roughly 600-donor mean, donors in an Asian-associated ancestry cluster had fewer N-insertions in productive TCRs, according to a later genetic analysis. The study listed 170 or so TCR beta chains as associated with cytomegalovirus. An association between a missense DCLRE1C variant and V-gene and J-gene trimming of TCR beta chains was found in a later genetic analysis and replicated in an independent cohort. A further reported finding was that TCR beta sequences accurately predicted the HLA-A and HLA-B alleles for most subjects in the first cohort.

The receptor chain draws on TRBV18 and TRBJ2-2, and 11 junctional nucleotides match TRBD1. This sequence was found in a man between 25 and 39 years old in good health and CMV-seronegative. The specimen sequenced was PBMCs. The CDR3 region has the sequence CASSRTGGNTGELFF. The bases are TGTGCCAGCTCAAGGACAGGGGGCAACACCGGGGAGCTGTTTTTT. The reference TRBV18 and TRBJ2-2 proteins fill in what lies around the CDR3, so the full variable domain reads NAGVMQNPRHLVRRRGQEARLRCSPMKGHSHVYWYRQLPEEGLKFMVYLQKENIIDESGMPKERFSAEFPKEGPSILRIQQVVRGDSAAYFCASSRTGGNTGELFFGEGSRLTVL.